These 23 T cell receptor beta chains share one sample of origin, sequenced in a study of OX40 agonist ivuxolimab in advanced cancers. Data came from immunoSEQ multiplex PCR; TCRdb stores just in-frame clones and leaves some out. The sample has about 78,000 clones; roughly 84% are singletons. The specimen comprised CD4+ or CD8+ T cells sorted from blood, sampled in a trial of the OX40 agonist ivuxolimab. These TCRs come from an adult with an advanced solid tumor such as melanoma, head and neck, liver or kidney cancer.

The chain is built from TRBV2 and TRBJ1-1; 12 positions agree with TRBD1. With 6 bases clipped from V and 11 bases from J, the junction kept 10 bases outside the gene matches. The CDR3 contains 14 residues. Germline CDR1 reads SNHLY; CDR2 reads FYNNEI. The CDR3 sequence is CASSAGTGGNDAFF. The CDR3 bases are TGTGCCAGCAGCGCTGGGACAGGGGGCAACGACGCTTTCTTT.

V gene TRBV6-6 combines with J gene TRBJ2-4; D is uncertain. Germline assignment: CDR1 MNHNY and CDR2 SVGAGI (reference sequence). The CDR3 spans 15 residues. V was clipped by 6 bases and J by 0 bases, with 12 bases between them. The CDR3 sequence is CASSSRKLAKNIQYF. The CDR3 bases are TGTGCCAGCAGCAGCAGAAAGCTAGCCAAAAACATTCAGTACTTC.

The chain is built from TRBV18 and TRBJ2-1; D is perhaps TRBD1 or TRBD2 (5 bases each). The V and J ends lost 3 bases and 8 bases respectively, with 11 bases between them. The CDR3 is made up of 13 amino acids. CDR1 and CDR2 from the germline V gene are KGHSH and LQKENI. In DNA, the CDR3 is TGTGCCAGCTCACCCCGGGACGTCGATGAGCAGTTCTTC. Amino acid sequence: CASSPRDVDEQFF.

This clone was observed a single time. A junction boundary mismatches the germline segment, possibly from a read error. The CDR3 is CATSDEGSGSLNEQYF. As DNA, the CDR3 is TGTGCCACCAGTGACGAAGGTAGCGGGAGCCTCAACGAGCAGTACTTC. This rearrangement joins TRBV6-1 to TRBJ2-7; 9 bases fit TRBD2. The germline V gene encodes CDR1 MNHNS and CDR2 SASEGT. The CDR3 runs 16 residues.

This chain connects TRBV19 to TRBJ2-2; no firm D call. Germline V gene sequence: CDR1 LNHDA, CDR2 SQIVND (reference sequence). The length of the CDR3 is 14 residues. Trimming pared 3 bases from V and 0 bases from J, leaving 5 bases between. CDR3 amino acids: CASSMRTNTGELFF. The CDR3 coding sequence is TGTGCCAGTAGTATGCGGACGAACACCGGGGAGCTGTTTTTT.

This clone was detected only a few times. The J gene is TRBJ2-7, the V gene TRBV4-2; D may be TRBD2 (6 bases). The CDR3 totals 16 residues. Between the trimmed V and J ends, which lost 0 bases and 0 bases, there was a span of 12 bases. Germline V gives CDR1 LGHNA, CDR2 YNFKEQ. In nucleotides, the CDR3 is TGTGCCAGCAGCCAAGATTGGCTAGCGCTCTCCTACGAGCAGTACTTC. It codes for CASSQDWLALSYEQYF.

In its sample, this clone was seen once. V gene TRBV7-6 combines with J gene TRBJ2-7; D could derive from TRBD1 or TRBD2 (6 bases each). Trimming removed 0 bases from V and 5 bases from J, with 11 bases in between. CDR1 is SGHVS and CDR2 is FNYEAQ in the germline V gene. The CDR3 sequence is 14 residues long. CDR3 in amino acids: CASSLAAGTHEQYF. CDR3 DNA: TGTGCCAGCAGCTTAGCGGCGGGGACACACGAGCAGTACTTC.

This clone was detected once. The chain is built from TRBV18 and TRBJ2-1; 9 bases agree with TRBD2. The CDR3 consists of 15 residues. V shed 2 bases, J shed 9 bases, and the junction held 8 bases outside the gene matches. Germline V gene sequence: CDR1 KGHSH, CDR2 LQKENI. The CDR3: CASSPASGKVTEQFF. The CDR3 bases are TGTGCCAGCTCACCAGCTAGCGGGAAAGTTACTGAGCAGTTCTTC.

CDR3 in amino acids: CASSLDTGAGNTIYF. DNA for the CDR3: TGCGCCAGCAGCTTGGACACAGGGGCTGGAAACACCATATATTTT. The V and J genes are TRBV5-1 and TRBJ1-3; the match to TRBD1 covers 7 bases. This CDR3 has 15 residues. V shed 0 bases and J 2 bases; nucleotides not matched to a gene: 2. Looked up from germline, CDR1 is SGHRS and CDR2 is YFSETQ.

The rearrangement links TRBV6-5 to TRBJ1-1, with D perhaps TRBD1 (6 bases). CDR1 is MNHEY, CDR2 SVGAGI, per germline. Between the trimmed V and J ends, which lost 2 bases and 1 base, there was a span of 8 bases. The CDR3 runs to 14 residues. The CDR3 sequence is CASSYGTRNTEAFF. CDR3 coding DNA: TGTGCCAGCAGTTACGGGACACGGAACACTGAAGCTTTCTTT.

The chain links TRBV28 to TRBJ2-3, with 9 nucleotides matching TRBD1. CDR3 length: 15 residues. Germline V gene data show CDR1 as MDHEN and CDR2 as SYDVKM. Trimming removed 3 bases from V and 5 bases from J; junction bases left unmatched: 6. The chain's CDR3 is CASSLGDREVDTQYF. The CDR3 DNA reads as TGTGCCAGCAGTTTGGGGGACAGGGAGGTAGATACGCAGTATTTT. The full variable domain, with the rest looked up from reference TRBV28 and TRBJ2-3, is DVKVTQSSRYLVKRTGEKVFLECVQDMDHENMFWYRQDPGLGLRLIYFSYDVKMKEKGDIPEGYSVSREKKERFSLILESASTNQTSMYLCASSLGDREVDTQYFGPGTRLTVL.

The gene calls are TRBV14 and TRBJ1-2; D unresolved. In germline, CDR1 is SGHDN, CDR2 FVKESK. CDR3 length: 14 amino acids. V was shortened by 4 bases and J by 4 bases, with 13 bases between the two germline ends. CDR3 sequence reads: CASSPWIGGYGYTF. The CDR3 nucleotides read TGTGCCAGCAGCCCATGGATCGGCGGCTATGGCTACACCTTC.

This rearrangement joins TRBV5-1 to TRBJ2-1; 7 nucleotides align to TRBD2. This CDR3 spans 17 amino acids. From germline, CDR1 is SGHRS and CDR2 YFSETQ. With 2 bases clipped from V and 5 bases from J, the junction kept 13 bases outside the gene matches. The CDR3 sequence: CASSLSPTWAGDNEQFF. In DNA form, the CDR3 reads TGCGCCAGCAGCTTATCACCCACGTGGGCGGGAGACAATGAGCAGTTCTTC.

The CDR3 bases are TGTGCCAGCAGCTTAGGTGGTGGGAACACCGGGGAGCTGTTTTTT. Its protein is CASSLGGGNTGELFF. V and J are TRBV7-9 and TRBJ2-2, with D unclear. This CDR3 has 15 residues. Germline V gives CDR1 SEHNR, CDR2 FQNEAQ (reference sequence). The germline V and J ends were trimmed by 1 base and 1 base, with 7 bases remaining between them.

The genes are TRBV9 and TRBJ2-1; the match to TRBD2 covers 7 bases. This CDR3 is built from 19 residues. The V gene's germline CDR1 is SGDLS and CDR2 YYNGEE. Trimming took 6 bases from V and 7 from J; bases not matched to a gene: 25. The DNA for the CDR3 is TGTGCCAGCACCCCCCTTGCGGGCACCGGGACTACCCAACCTAATGAGCAGTTCTTC. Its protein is CASTPLAGTGTTQPNEQFF.

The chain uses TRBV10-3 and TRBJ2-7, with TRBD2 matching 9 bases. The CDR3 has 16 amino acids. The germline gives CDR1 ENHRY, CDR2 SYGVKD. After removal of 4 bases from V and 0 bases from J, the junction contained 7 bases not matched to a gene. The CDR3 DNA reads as TGTGCCATCAGTGGGGATAGCGGGAGTGGCTCCTACGAGCAGTACTTC. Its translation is CAISGDSGSGSYEQYF.

As DNA, the CDR3 is TGTGCCAGCAGGTCCAACAGGGGTCATGGCGGCTACACCTTC. Translated: CASRSNRGHGGYTF. The chain joins TRBV6-6 to TRBJ1-2, with TRBD1 identical over 7 bases. CDR1 MNHNY and CDR2 SVGAGI come from the germline V gene (reference sequence). With V trimmed by 6 bases and J by 8 bases, 12 bases remained unmatched. The CDR3 has 14 residues.

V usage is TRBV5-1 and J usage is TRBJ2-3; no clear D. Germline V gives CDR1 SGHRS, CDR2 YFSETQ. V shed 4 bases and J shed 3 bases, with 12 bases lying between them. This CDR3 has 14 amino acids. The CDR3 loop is CASSDRSGTDTQYF. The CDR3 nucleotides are TGCGCCAGCAGCGACCGTTCGGGTACAGATACGCAGTATTTT. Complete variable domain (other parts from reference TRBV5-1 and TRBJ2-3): KAGVTQTPRYLIKTRGQQVTLSCSPISGHRSVSWYQQTPGQGLQFLFEYFSETQRNKGNFPGRFSGRQFSNSRSEMNVSTLELGDSALYLCASSDRSGTDTQYFGPGTRLTVL.

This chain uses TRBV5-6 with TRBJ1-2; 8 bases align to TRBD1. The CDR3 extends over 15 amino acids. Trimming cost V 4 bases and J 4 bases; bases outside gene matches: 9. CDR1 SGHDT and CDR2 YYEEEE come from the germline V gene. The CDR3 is CASSPRDRGPYGYTF. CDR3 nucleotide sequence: TGTGCCAGCAGCCCCAGAGACAGGGGCCCCTATGGCTACACCTTC. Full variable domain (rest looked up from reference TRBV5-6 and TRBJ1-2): DAGVTQSPTHLIKTRGQQVTLRCSPKSGHDTVSWYQQALGQGPQFIFQYYEEEERQRGNFPDRFSGHQFPNYSSELNVNALLLGDSALYLCASSPRDRGPYGYTFGSGTRLTVV.

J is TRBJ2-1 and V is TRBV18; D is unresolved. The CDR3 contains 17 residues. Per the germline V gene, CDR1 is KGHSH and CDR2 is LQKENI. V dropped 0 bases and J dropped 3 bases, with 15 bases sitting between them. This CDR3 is CASSPPLLRGSYNEQFF. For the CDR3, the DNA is TGTGCCAGCTCACCACCTCTACTTAGAGGCAGCTACAATGAGCAGTTCTTC. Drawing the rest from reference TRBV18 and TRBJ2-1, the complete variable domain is NAGVMQNPRHLVRRRGQEARLRCSPMKGHSHVYWYRQLPEEGLKFMVYLQKENIIDESGMPKERFSAEFPKEGPSILRIQQVVRGDSAAYFCASSPPLLRGSYNEQFFGPGTRLTVL.

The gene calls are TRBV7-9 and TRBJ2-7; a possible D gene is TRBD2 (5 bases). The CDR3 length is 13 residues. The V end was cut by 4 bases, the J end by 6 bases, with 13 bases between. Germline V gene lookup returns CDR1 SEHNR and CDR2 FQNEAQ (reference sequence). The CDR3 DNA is TGTGCCAGCAGCTATACTCCCGGAGGCGAGCAGTACTTC. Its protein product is CASSYTPGGEQYF. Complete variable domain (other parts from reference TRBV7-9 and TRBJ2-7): DTGVSQNPRHKITKRGQNVTFRCDPISEHNRLYWYRQTLGQGPEFLTYFQNEAQLEKSRLLSDRFSAERPKGSFSTLEIQRTEQGDSAMYLCASSYTPGGEQYFGPGTRLTVT.

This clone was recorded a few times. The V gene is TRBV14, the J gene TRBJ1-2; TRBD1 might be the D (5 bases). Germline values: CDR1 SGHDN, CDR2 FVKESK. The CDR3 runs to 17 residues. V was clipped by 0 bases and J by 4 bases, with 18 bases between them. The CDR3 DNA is TGTGCCAGCAGCCAAGAAGCCCGACCGGGGACTTTCTATGGCTACACCTTC. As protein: CASSQEARPGTFYGYTF.

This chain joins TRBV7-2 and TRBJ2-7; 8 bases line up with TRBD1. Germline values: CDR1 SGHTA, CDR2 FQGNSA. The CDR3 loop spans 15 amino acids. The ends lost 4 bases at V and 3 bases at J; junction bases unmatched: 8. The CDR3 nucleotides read TGTGCCAGCAGCTCCCAGACAGGGGCCCACTACGAGCAGTACTTC. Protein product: CASSSQTGAHYEQYF.